This record looks at one T cell receptor beta chain sequence and its context. What it recognizes is unknown. This specimen belongs to a study of blood T cells in healthy people across ages. The germline gives CDR1 SGHDT, CDR2 YYEEEE. This CDR3 has 16 amino acids. V shed 5 bases and J 3 bases; nucleotides not matched to a gene: 9. Study-level findings and limits: Per million T cells, TCR beta diversity dropped roughly linearly as age increased.

A second 7 to 11 cycle PCR used barcoded and J-beta primers. TCRdb processed the 5' RACE reads anew with MiXCR; each CDR3 protein has one entry. The top ten clones hold about a fifth of a sample with fewer than 1 million distinct CDR3 sequences, roughly 44% of them seen once. The material sequenced was blood. The sequence came from a man between 60 and 70 years old in good health. J is TRBJ1-5 and V is TRBV5-6; 9 nucleotides align to TRBD1. This chain's CDR3 is CASSDIDRGFNQPQHF. CDR3 nucleotides: TGTGCCAGCAGTGATATTGACAGGGGGTTCAATCAGCCCCAGCATTTT.